The 31 T cell receptor beta chains below were found in one sample sequenced in a study of blood T cell repertoires in COVID-19. Profiling relied on immunoSEQ multiplex PCR, and the TCRdb table lists in-frame clones only, not all of them. The data contain some 270,000 clones, around 89% of them seen just once; the ten biggest clones take up approximately 4%. Material for sequencing was PBMCs or T cells enriched from blood (not recorded which). The receptors were sampled from a woman aged 30 to 39 with acute COVID-19.

V and J are TRBV5-1 and TRBJ2-7; D gene uncertain. V was cut by 0 bases and J by 4 bases, with 5 bases left in between. Per germline, CDR1 SGHRS and CDR2 YFSETQ. The CDR3 is 12 residues long. The CDR3 DNA reads as TGCGCCAGCAGCTTGGACGAGTACGAGCAGTACTTC. Translating gives CASSLDEYEQYF.

This clone was seen just once. This rearrangement joins TRBV4-3 to TRBJ1-2; D is perhaps TRBD1 (5 bases). V was pared by 4 bases and J by 6 bases, with 15 bases between. The germline V gene encodes CDR1 LGHNA and CDR2 YSLEER. CDR3 length equals 14 residues. The CDR3 reads CASSLLGGFDGYTF. The CDR3 DNA is TGCGCCAGCAGCCTCCTCGGGGGTTTCGATGGCTACACCTTC.

V is TRBV2 and J is TRBJ1-5, with no clear D. V gave up 3 bases and J gave up 9 bases, with 12 bases separating them. The germline gives CDR1 SNHLY, CDR2 FYNNEI. This CDR3 is built from 13 residues. CDR3 sequence reads: CASSDWASSPQHF. Here the CDR3 DNA reads TGTGCCAGCAGTGATTGGGCCAGTTCGCCCCAGCATTTT.

This chain links TRBV9 with TRBJ2-1; the D gene is possibly TRBD2 (6 bases). CDR3 length: 12 residues. Germline V CDR1 and CDR2: SGDLS, YYNGEE. Trimming removed 4 bases from V and 8 bases from J, with 10 bases in between. CDR3 residues: CASSPSSDEQFF. In nucleotides, the CDR3 is TGTGCCAGCAGCCCCTCTAGCGATGAGCAGTTCTTC.

The CDR3 reads CASSSGQGSQPQHF. The CDR3 region has the DNA TGTGCCAGTAGTTCCGGACAGGGGAGCCAGCCCCAGCATTTT. V usage is TRBV19 and J usage is TRBJ1-5; 9 positions match TRBD1. V lost 5 bases and J lost 7; bases outside the gene matches: 6. CDR3 size: 14 residues. CDR1 and CDR2 from the germline V gene are LNHDA and SQIVND (reference sequence).

The chain employs TRBV5-4 and TRBJ2-2, with TRBD1 as a possible D gene (5 bases). V was cut by 0 bases and J by 4 bases, with 10 bases left in between. The germline CDR1 and CDR2 sequences are SGHNT and YYREEE (reference sequence). There are 15 residues in the CDR3. Here the CDR3 reads CASSLEGSITGELFF. The CDR3 coding sequence is TGTGCCAGCAGCTTGGAGGGGTCGATCACCGGGGAGCTGTTTTTT.

CDR3 amino acids: CSVEGLSGTDTQYF. CDR3 nucleotides: TGCAGCGTTGAAGGATTGAGTGGCACAGATACGCAGTATTTT. The chain uses TRBV29-1 and TRBJ2-3; D ambiguous. In germline, CDR1 is SQVTM, CDR2 ANQGSEA. Trimming stripped 1 base from V and 1 base from J, with 9 bases between. The CDR3 is 14 amino acids.

This rearrangement joins TRBV6-4 to TRBJ2-2; 8 bases align to TRBD1. Germline CDR1 MRHNA, CDR2 SNTAGT. J lost 5 bases, V lost 6 bases, and 8 bases had no gene match. CDR3 length: 15 amino acids. The DNA of the CDR3 is TGTGCCAGCAGAGCGGACAGGGTATGTACCGGGGAGCTGTTTTTT. Protein: CASRADRVCTGELFF.

The V call is TRBV5-5, the J call TRBJ2-7; TRBD2 aligns across 8 bases. CDR1 is SGHKS, CDR2 YYEKEE, per germline (reference sequence). Trimming at V came to 5 bases and at J to 2 bases, leaving 6 bases not matched to a gene. The CDR3 totals 14 residues. CDR3 amino acids: CASRLPGLAYEQYF. The CDR3 nucleotides read TGTGCCAGCAGATTACCGGGACTAGCCTACGAGCAGTACTTC. Filled out from reference TRBV5-5 and TRBJ2-7, the complete variable domain reads DAGVTQSPTHLIKTRGQQVTLRCSPISGHKSVSWYQQVLGQGPQFIFQYYEKEERGRGNFPDRFSARQFPNYSSELNVNALLLGDSALYLCASRLPGLAYEQYFGPGTRLTVT.

The chain joins TRBV7-9 to TRBJ2-1; D remains unclear. Germline CDR1 reads SEHNR; CDR2 reads FQNEAQ (reference sequence). The V end was cut by 6 bases, the J end by 4 bases, with 4 bases between. This CDR3 is built from 11 residues. The CDR3 reads CASRSYNEQFF. The DNA for the CDR3 is TGTGCCAGCAGGTCGTACAATGAGCAGTTCTTC.

The chain couples TRBV27 to TRBJ1-1; tentative D call: TRBD1 (5 bases). The ends were cut back, 6 bases at V and 3 bases at J, with 20 bases in the middle. CDR3 size: 16 residues. Germline V CDR1 and CDR2: MNHEY, SMNVEV (reference sequence). The CDR3 DNA is TGTGCCAGCAGCCCAAAGGGGCAATCGGGGGACACTGAAGCTTTCTTT. Its protein is CASSPKGQSGDTEAFF.

V gene TRBV9 combines with J gene TRBJ2-1, with 13 bases identical to TRBD2. With V trimmed by 3 bases and J by 9 bases, 6 bases remained unmatched. CDR3 length: 15 amino acids. CDR1 and CDR2 from the germline V gene are SGDLS and YYNGEE. CDR3 bases: TGTGCCAGCAGCGACTGGACTAGCGGGAGCGGTGAGCAGTTCTTC. This codes for CASSDWTSGSGEQFF. The complete variable domain, with remaining parts taken from reference TRBV9 and TRBJ2-1, reads DSGVTQTPKHLITATGQRVTLRCSPRSGDLSVYWYQQSLDQGLQFLIQYYNGEERAKGNILERFSAQQFPDLHSELNLSSLELGDSALYFCASSDWTSGSGEQFFGPGTRLTVL.

In nucleotides, the CDR3 is TGCGCCAGCAGGGGGCGCTATAGCGGGAACTCCAATGAGCAGTTCTTC. The encoded protein is CASRGRYSGNSNEQFF. This chain connects TRBV5-1 to TRBJ2-1, with 8 bases that match TRBD2. Germline CDR1 is SGHRS and CDR2 is YFSETQ. The V and J ends lost 5 bases and 6 bases, in that order; junction bases with no gene match: 13. This CDR3 spans 16 amino acids.

V usage is TRBV28 and J usage is TRBJ2-7; TRBD2 matches 9 bases. J lost 6 bases, V lost 5 bases, and 8 bases had no gene match. The CDR3 is 14 amino acids. CDR1 and CDR2 from the germline V gene are MDHEN and SYDVKM. The CDR3: CASSTETSGREQYF. The CDR3 bases are TGTGCCAGCAGTACCGAAACTAGCGGGCGCGAGCAGTACTTC.

The chain combines TRBV27 with TRBJ2-1; 11 bases line up with TRBD1. The junction had 11 bases not matched to a gene; V was cut back by 5 bases and J by 5 bases. Germline-derived CDR1 and CDR2 are MNHEY and SMNVEV (reference sequence). The CDR3 contains 17 residues. The CDR3 DNA sequence: TGTGCCAGCAGTCCGGACAGGGGGCTAGCGGGACACAATGAGCAGTTCTTC. Translated, it gives CASSPDRGLAGHNEQFF.

This chain uses TRBV5-1 with TRBJ2-7; D gene uncertain. The CDR3 is 13 residues long. CDR1 is SGHRS, CDR2 YFSETQ, per germline. Trimming stripped 0 bases from V and 5 bases from J, with 9 bases between. The CDR3 coding sequence is TGCGCCAGCAGCTTGGAGGCAGGTCACGAGCAGTACTTC. Encoded protein: CASSLEAGHEQYF.

This chain uses TRBV6-5 with TRBJ2-7; the match to TRBD2 covers 11 bases. V trimming: 7 bases; J trimming: 3 bases; junction bases outside the gene matches: 5. Germline V CDR1 and CDR2: MNHEY, SVGAGI. The CDR3 consists of 14 residues. The CDR3 loop reads CASTRLAGSYEQYF. CDR3 sequence (DNA): TGTGCCAGCACAAGACTAGCGGGAAGCTACGAGCAGTACTTC.

This rearrangement joins TRBV4-1 to TRBJ2-7; 7 nucleotides agree with TRBD1. V lost 4 bases to trimming and J lost 0 bases; unmatched junction nucleotides: 3. The CDR3 has 14 amino acids. Germline V gene data show CDR1 as MGHRA and CDR2 as YSYEKL. This CDR3 reads CASSLRDSSYEQYF. The CDR3 DNA is TGCGCCAGCAGCCTACGGGACAGCTCCTACGAGCAGTACTTC.

The chain carries TRBV6-4 and TRBJ2-5; 7 bases agree with TRBD1. The V gene's germline CDR1 is MRHNA and CDR2 SNTAGT. There are 19 residues in the CDR3. The V gene end was trimmed by 3 bases and the J gene end by 3 bases; junction bases not matched to a gene: 19. This CDR3 is CASSEFRADARGKKETQYF. As DNA, the CDR3 is TGTGCCAGCAGTGAATTTAGGGCGGATGCCAGGGGGAAAAAAGAGACCCAGTACTTC.

V usage is TRBV10-3 and J usage is TRBJ1-6; tentative D call: TRBD1 (6 bases). Germline CDR1 and CDR2: ENHRY and SYGVKD. V lost 0 bases and J lost 5, with 11 bases in between. This CDR3 contains 16 residues. CDR3 residues: CAISESGQYNNSPLHF. DNA of the CDR3: TGTGCCATCAGTGAGTCAGGACAGTACAATAATTCACCCCTCCACTTT.

The chain combines TRBV6-5 with TRBJ1-6; weak D call: TRBD1 (5 bases). The CDR3 totals 15 residues. V was trimmed by 2 bases and J by 10 bases, leaving 15 bases between them. Germline V gene data show CDR1 as MNHEY and CDR2 as SVGAGI. CDR3 DNA sequence: TGTGCCAGCAGTTACGGAGCTGGGGGGTACTCACCCCTCCACTTT. This sequence encodes CASSYGAGGYSPLHF.

J is TRBJ2-2 and V is TRBV19; D not certain. Per germline, CDR1 LNHDA and CDR2 SQIVND (reference sequence). Deletions cut 3 bases from V and 2 bases from J, with 4 bases between. The CDR3 extends over 13 amino acids. CDR3 coding DNA: TGTGCCAGTAGTATGGCTAACACCGGGGAGCTGTTTTTT. Protein product: CASSMANTGELFF. Combining the CDR3 with reference TRBV19 and TRBJ2-2 gives the whole variable domain DGGITQSPKYLFRKEGQNVTLSCEQNLNHDAMYWYRQDPGQGLRLIYYSQIVNDFQKGDIAEGYSVSREKKESFPLTVTSAQKNPTAFYLCASSMANTGELFFGEGSRLTVL.

V usage is TRBV28 and J usage is TRBJ2-5, with 7 nucleotides matching TRBD2. The CDR3 is 14 residues long. Germline lookup yields CDR1 MDHEN and CDR2 SYDVKM. V trimming: 3 bases; J trimming: 5 bases; junction bases outside the gene matches: 6. The CDR3 sequence is CASSFLGEGETQYF. CDR3 nucleotides: TGTGCCAGCAGTTTTTTGGGGGAGGGGGAGACCCAGTACTTC.

The rearrangement links TRBV5-1 to TRBJ2-7, with D possibly matching TRBD2 (6 bases). Trimming left V 0 bases short and J 5 bases short, with 12 bases between. Germline CDR1 SGHRS, CDR2 YFSETQ. This CDR3 is built from 14 residues. The DNA of the CDR3 is TGCGCCAGCAGCTTGGACGGGGGAGGACACGAGCAGTACTTC. Translation gives CASSLDGGGHEQYF.

The chain employs TRBV5-4 and TRBJ2-7, with D perhaps matching TRBD2 (5 bases). CDR1 SGHNT and CDR2 YYREEE come from the germline V gene (reference sequence). This CDR3 region has 15 residues. Trimming left V 7 bases short and J 0 bases short, with 17 bases between. CDR3 DNA sequence: TGTGCCAGCTCTGGCAACGGACTCTTCTCCTACGAGCAGTACTTC. Translated, it gives CASSGNGLFSYEQYF.

This chain joins TRBV11-2 and TRBJ2-1; 12 bases agree with TRBD2. Trimming cost V 2 bases and J 4 bases; bases outside gene matches: 12. There are 19 residues in the CDR3. Germline CDR1 and CDR2: SGHAT and FQNNGV. The CDR3 loop reads CASSLILAGGISTYNEQFF. The CDR3, as DNA: TGTGCCAGCAGCTTAATACTAGCGGGAGGTATTAGTACGTACAATGAGCAGTTCTTC.

The count of this clone is one. CDR3 nucleotides: TGCGCCAGCAGCCAAGATATGGGGACAGTCTACGAGCAGTACTTC. Encoded protein: CASSQDMGTVYEQYF. V is TRBV4-3 and J is TRBJ2-7, with TRBD1 matching over 7 bases. This CDR3 comprises 15 residues. Looked up from germline, CDR1 is LGHNA and CDR2 is YSLEER. The J segment lost 3 bases and the V segment lost 0 bases, leaving 5 bases of the junction unmatched.

The chain joins TRBV30 to TRBJ2-3; D remains ambiguous. Deletions cut 4 bases from V and 0 bases from J, with 5 bases between. Germline V CDR1 and CDR2: GTSNPN, SVGIG (reference sequence). CDR3 length: 12 residues. The CDR3 bases are TGTGCCTGGACCCCTAGCACAGATACGCAGTATTTT. Protein sequence: CAWTPSTDTQYF.

This clone was observed a single time. The chain is built from TRBV11-2 and TRBJ2-7, with D tentatively TRBD2 (5 bases). V was pared by 1 base and J by 6 bases, with 13 bases between. From germline, CDR1 is SGHAT and CDR2 FQNNGV. The CDR3 is 14 residues long. The CDR3 DNA reads TGTGCCAGCAGCTTAGTTCTTATGGGGAGCGAGCAGTACTTC. This encodes CASSLVLMGSEQYF.

The CDR3 region is CASSGVNEKLFF. The CDR3 bases are TGTGCCAGCAGCGGGGTTAATGAAAAACTGTTTTTT. This chain uses TRBV27 with TRBJ1-4; D remains unclear. The CDR3 length is 12 residues. Between the trimmed V and J ends, which lost 6 bases and 4 bases, there was a span of 6 bases. Germline V gene lookup returns CDR1 MNHEY and CDR2 SMNVEV (reference sequence).

The chain uses TRBV7-6 and TRBJ2-4; 9 nucleotides align to TRBD1. V dropped 4 bases and J dropped 7; count of bases not matched to a gene: 11. The CDR3 consists of 16 residues. CDR1 SGHVS and CDR2 FNYEAQ come from the germline V gene. CDR3 protein: CASSSGQGSGKNIQYF. The DNA for the CDR3 is TGTGCCAGCAGCTCGGGACAGGGTTCAGGCAAGAACATTCAGTACTTC.